This entry lists 19 T cell receptor beta chains sequenced from one sample in a study of beta chain features in type 1 diabetes. Isolated RNA was reverse transcribed in full, so expressed TCRB transcripts were sequenced. Data came from immunoSEQ multiplex PCR; TCRdb stores just in-frame clones and leaves some out. The sample comprises about 160,000 clones, about 7.9% of which are singletons, and under 0.55% rests with the top ten. These receptors have no identified antigens. Study results and caveats: Moderate yet significant TCRB CDR3 shortening was seen in Type 1 diabetes patients in all four CD4+ subsets.

The sequenced material came from central memory CD4+ T cells from blood. These receptors were collected from a man aged 18 to 29 with type 1 diabetes.

The chain carries TRBV28 and TRBJ2-7, with D possibly matching TRBD2 (6 bases). The CDR3 has 14 residues. V was pared by 5 bases and J by 5 bases, with 16 bases between. Germline values: CDR1 MDHEN, CDR2 SYDVKM. The CDR3 coding sequence is TGTGCCAGCAGTCCCCGCGGGGCGATCGACGAGCAGTACTTC. The encoded protein is CASSPRGAIDEQYF. Combining the CDR3 with reference TRBV28 and TRBJ2-7 gives the whole variable domain DVKVTQSSRYLVKRTGEKVFLECVQDMDHENMFWYRQDPGLGLRLIYFSYDVKMKEKGDIPEGYSVSREKKERFSLILESASTNQTSMYLCASSPRGAIDEQYFGPGTRLTVT.

Only a few counts were recorded for this clone. The chain combines TRBV7-2 with TRBJ2-7, with 9 bases identical to TRBD1. Germline lookup yields CDR1 SGHTA and CDR2 FQGNSA. The V segment lost 1 base and the J segment 4 bases; nucleotides outside the gene matches: 8. The CDR3 loop spans 16 amino acids. CDR3 sequence reads: CASSLVGGDRVYEQYF. The CDR3 coding sequence is TGTGCCAGCAGCTTAGTGGGTGGGGACAGGGTGTACGAGCAGTACTTC.

The rearrangement links TRBV7-2 to TRBJ1-5; D is possibly TRBD1 (5 bases). V dropped 4 bases and J dropped 8 bases, with 12 bases sitting between them. The CDR3 has 13 residues. CDR1 is SGHTA, CDR2 FQGNSA, per germline. CDR3 in DNA: TGTGCCAGCAGCTCGGGGGTAGGGGAGCCCCAGCATTTT. It specifies CASSSGVGEPQHF.

This clone was seen only a few times. This rearrangement joins TRBV5-1 to TRBJ1-1; weak D call: TRBD1 (5 bases). The CDR3 extends over 13 amino acids. The germline gives CDR1 SGHRS, CDR2 YFSETQ. The germline V and J ends were trimmed by 1 base and 10 bases, with 14 bases remaining between them. The CDR3 DNA follows: TGCGCCAGCAGCTTGACAATGGGCGGGGGAGCTTTCTTT. This codes for CASSLTMGGGAFF.

This clone was recorded a few times. The rearrangement uses TRBV6-5 and TRBJ1-2; the D gene is possibly TRBD1 (6 bases). Germline CDR1 is MNHEY and CDR2 is SVGAGI. V was pared by 6 bases and J by 8 bases, with 19 bases between. This CDR3 region has 14 residues. The CDR3 is CASSRLESGEGYTF. CDR3 DNA: TGTGCCAGCAGCCGCCTCGAATCAGGGGAAGGCTACACCTTC.

The V call is TRBV2, the J call TRBJ2-5, with 11 nucleotides matching TRBD2. V was pared by 10 bases and J by 3 bases, with 10 bases of the junction left unmatched. From germline, CDR1 is SNHLY and CDR2 FYNNEI. This CDR3 has 15 residues. This CDR3 reads CATHPTSGGKETQYF. The DNA for the CDR3 is TGTGCCACACACCCCACTAGCGGGGGAAAAGAGACCCAGTACTTC.

This clone was picked up a small number of times. The rearrangement uses TRBV7-2 and TRBJ2-7; TRBD1 aligns across 9 bases. This CDR3 comprises 14 residues. Per germline, CDR1 SGHTA and CDR2 FQGNSA. Unmatched junction bases numbered 6, after V lost 5 bases and J lost 4 bases. The CDR3 DNA follows: TGTGCCAGCAGCCTCCGGGACAGGGATTACGAGCAGTACTTC. Its translation: CASSLRDRDYEQYF.

V usage is TRBV10-3 and J usage is TRBJ2-5, with D perhaps matching TRBD2 (6 bases). Looked up from germline, CDR1 is ENHRY and CDR2 is SYGVKD. This CDR3 has 13 residues. V was cut by 8 bases and J by 4 bases, with 14 bases left in between. The chain's CDR3 is CAIAAGNRETQYF. DNA for the CDR3: TGTGCCATCGCCGCGGGGAACCGAGAGACCCAGTACTTC.

This chain links TRBV6-5 with TRBJ2-5; maybe TRBD1 (5 bases). Per the germline V gene, CDR1 is MNHEY and CDR2 is SVGAGI. Trimming cost V 2 bases and J 1 base, with 5 bases left between them. The CDR3 length is 13 residues. The CDR3 here is CASSYDSQETQYF. CDR3 nucleotides: TGTGCCAGCAGTTACGACAGCCAAGAGACCCAGTACTTC.

This clone was seen a handful of times. The genes are TRBV7-9 and TRBJ2-3; a possible D gene is TRBD1 (5 bases). V gave up 3 bases and J gave up 3 bases, with 13 bases separating them. CDR1 is SEHNR and CDR2 is FQNEAQ in the germline V gene (reference sequence). CDR3 length: 15 amino acids. In DNA form, the CDR3 reads TGTGCCAGCAGCTTGGGTTTGCAGGGAACAGATACGCAGTATTTT. Its translation: CASSLGLQGTDTQYF.

The rearrangement links TRBV4-1 to TRBJ2-5, with D perhaps TRBD1 (5 bases). CDR3 length: 16 residues. Germline CDR1 is MGHRA and CDR2 is YSYEKL. V gave up 0 bases and J gave up 5 bases, with 16 bases separating them. The CDR3 nucleotides read TGCGCCAGCAGCCAAGACGATAGGGCAGGGCTGGAGACCCAGTACTTC. It is translated as CASSQDDRAGLETQYF.

V gene TRBV28 combines with J gene TRBJ2-3; 10 bases align to TRBD1. V trimming: 10 bases; J trimming: 14 bases; junction bases outside the gene matches: 9. Germline V gives CDR1 MDHEN, CDR2 SYDVKM. This CDR3 is 11 amino acids long. The CDR3 DNA reads TGTGCCACCGCTGGAGGGACAGGGGTGTATTTT. Residues: CATAGGTGVYF.

This chain uses TRBV18 with TRBJ1-6; 9 nucleotides line up with TRBD1. The junction had 6 bases not matched to a gene; V was cut back by 6 bases and J by 6 bases. Looked up from germline, CDR1 is KGHSH and CDR2 is LQKENI. The CDR3 is made up of 15 amino acids. CDR3 in DNA: TGTGCCAGCTCGCCGGGACAGGGATTTAATTCACCCCTCCACTTT. This codes for CASSPGQGFNSPLHF.

V usage is TRBV11-2 and J usage is TRBJ2-6; TRBD2 is a possible D gene (7 bases). Deletions cut 5 bases from V and 4 bases from J, with 15 bases between. The CDR3 runs 16 residues. Germline CDR1 reads SGHAT; CDR2 reads FQNNGV. CDR3 coding DNA: TGTGCCAGCAGCGTGAGGGGGGGCGCCGGGGCCAACGTCCTGACTTTC. It specifies CASSVRGGAGANVLTF.

This clone has a handful of counts. CDR3 bases: TGTGCCAGCAGTTTAGGTGCAGGGGACAACCACGAGCAGTACTTC. Translated: CASSLGAGDNHEQYF. The gene calls are TRBV28 and TRBJ2-7; tentative D call: TRBD1 (6 bases). The CDR3 runs to 15 residues. The V gene's germline CDR1 is MDHEN and CDR2 SYDVKM. The V and J ends lost 2 bases and 5 bases respectively, with 16 bases between them.

V is TRBV4-3 and J is TRBJ2-7; 9 positions match TRBD1. Germline CDR1 reads LGHNA; CDR2 reads YSLEER. After removal of 4 bases from V and 1 base from J, the junction contained 8 bases not matched to a gene. This CDR3 contains 16 residues. DNA of the CDR3: TGCGCCAGCAGCCGCGGCGGGACAGGGTCTTCCTACGAGCAGTACTTC. Translation: CASSRGGTGSSYEQYF.

This clone was counted a few times. The chain is built from TRBV5-1 and TRBJ2-1; 10 nucleotides line up with TRBD2. CDR1 is SGHRS and CDR2 is YFSETQ in the germline V gene. With 4 bases clipped from V and 4 bases from J, the junction kept 5 bases outside the gene matches. The length of the CDR3 is 15 residues. CDR3 residues: CASSVPAGGYNEQFF. The CDR3, as DNA: TGCGCCAGCAGCGTTCCAGCGGGAGGGTACAATGAGCAGTTCTTC.

The chain carries TRBV5-6 and TRBJ2-1, with 9 bases lining up with TRBD1. Germline V lookup: CDR1 SGHDT, CDR2 YYEEEE. The CDR3 consists of 12 residues. Germline trimming cut 5 bases from V and 14 bases from J; bases unmatched to any gene: 8. This CDR3 reads CASSLTDRGEFF. DNA for the CDR3: TGTGCCAGCAGTCTCACGGACAGGGGAGAGTTCTTC.

The chain joins TRBV5-1 to TRBJ2-7; 12 bases map to TRBD2. Germline V gene lookup returns CDR1 SGHRS and CDR2 YFSETQ. The ends lost 4 bases at V and 5 bases at J; junction bases unmatched: 7. The CDR3 has 15 amino acids. CDR3 DNA: TGCGCCAGCAGCGGATCGGGACTAGCGGGTAACGAGCAGTACTTC. Its protein product is CASSGSGLAGNEQYF.